The 21 T cell receptor beta chains below come from one sample, sequenced in a study of T cells in Graves' hyperthyroidism and ophthalmopathy. Researchers took RNA transcripts and amplified the TCR beta CDR3 regions from them. HTBI primers were employed in a first-round RT-PCR of the TCR CDR3. One entry per CDR3 protein results from TCRdb running MiXCR on the multiplex PCR reads. The table records hundreds of thousands of distinct CDR3 sequences, approximately 40% of them present only once. Material: blood. The receptors here all came from a man aged 18 to 29 with Graves' hyperthyroidism.

V is TRBV11-2 and J is TRBJ2-7; D may match TRBD1 or TRBD2 (5 bases each). Germline lookup yields CDR1 SGHAT and CDR2 FQNNGV. The CDR3 is made up of 15 amino acids. Trimming left V 1 base short and J 0 bases short, with 10 bases between. Here the CDR3 DNA reads TGTGCCAGCAGCTTAGGGGGGACCCACTCCTACGAGCAGTACTTC. Protein sequence: CASSLGGTHSYEQYF.

With regard to this clonotype: No conserved phenylalanine or tryptophan ends this CDR3, so it is likely a read error. It is unclear where the CDR3 begins or ends on the DNA, so no DNA is shown, and the CDR3 is as TCRdb lists it. The rearrangement uses TRBV2 and TRBJ1-1; the table's D call TRBD1 went unverified against the DNA. Termini included, the CDR3 measures 9 amino acids. Germline values: CDR1 SNHLY, CDR2 FYNNEI. Here the CDR3 reads CASRPGVGV.

About this clonotype itself: One junction end disagrees with the germline gene, perhaps due to a read error. The chain employs TRBV2 and TRBJ1-1, with TRBD1 as a possible D gene (6 bases). The CDR3 runs 13 residues. Germline CDR1 is SNHLY and CDR2 is FYNNEI. CDR3: CDSSEGGQGEAFF. DNA for the CDR3: TGTGACAGCAGTGAAGGGGGGCAAGGTGAAGCTTTCTTT.

This chain joins TRBV9 and TRBJ2-7; D remains ambiguous. Germline V CDR1 and CDR2: SGDLS, YYNGEE. The CDR3 runs 15 residues. Trimming pared 0 bases from V and 4 bases from J, leaving 14 bases between. The CDR3 DNA reads TGTGCCAGCAGCGTAGGGACGCCTGGCGATTACGAGCAGTACTTC. Translation gives CASSVGTPGDYEQYF.

This clonotype was counted many times. The chain couples TRBV5-1 to TRBJ1-2; 8 bases are shared with TRBD1. The trim removed 4 bases at V and 2 bases at J, leaving 10 bases unmatched. Germline CDR1 is SGHRS and CDR2 is YFSETQ. The CDR3 has 16 residues. CDR3 bases: TGCGCCAGCAGCAGACGACCCGGACAGGGCAACTATGGCTACACCTTC. Translating gives CASSRRPGQGNYGYTF. Complete variable domain (other parts from reference TRBV5-1 and TRBJ1-2): KAGVTQTPRYLIKTRGQQVTLSCSPISGHRSVSWYQQTPGQGLQFLFEYFSETQRNKGNFPGRFSGRQFSNSRSEMNVSTLELGDSALYLCASSRRPGQGNYGYTFGSGTRLTVV.

This clonotype was recorded at least ten times. The V call is TRBV24-1, the J call TRBJ2-5; D may be TRBD2 (6 bases). The V gene lost 0 bases and the J gene lost 5 bases, with 9 bases spanning the gap. Germline V lookup: CDR1 KGHDR, CDR2 SFDVKD. The CDR3 totals 14 residues. As DNA, the CDR3 is TGTGCCACCAGTGATTTGCGGGGGACTGAGACCCAGTACTTC. Amino acid sequence: CATSDLRGTETQYF.

This clonotype has ten or more counts. The chain carries TRBV7-2 and TRBJ1-1; D is perhaps TRBD1 (5 bases). Trimming cost V 2 bases and J 5 bases, with 15 bases left between them. There are 15 residues in the CDR3. Germline-derived CDR1 and CDR2 are SGHTA and FQGNSA. In DNA form, the CDR3 reads TGTGCCAGCAGCTTACGGGGCAGGCTCGGGACTGAAGCTTTCTTT. Translation gives CASSLRGRLGTEAFF.

The CDR3 protein is CASSLEGLGLINYGYTF. CDR3 in DNA: TGTGCCAGCAGCTTAGAAGGTCTGGGCCTGATTAACTATGGCTACACCTTC. The chain links TRBV7-9 to TRBJ1-2, with D hard to call. V was shortened by 1 base and J by 1 base, with 16 bases between the two germline ends. Germline CDR1 and CDR2: SEHNR and FQNEAQ (reference sequence). This CDR3 is 17 amino acids long.

This sequence joins TRBV29-1 and TRBJ2-7; D remains ambiguous. V lost 6 bases, J lost 0 bases, and 15 bases lay in between. CDR3 length: 14 residues. The V gene's germline CDR1 is SQVTM and CDR2 ANQGSEA. CDR3 nucleotide sequence: TGCAGCGTGCGGTCGGCGGTGAGCTCCTACGAGCAGTACTTC. This gives the protein CSVRSAVSSYEQYF.

This clonotype was counted ten times or more. This chain uses TRBV20-1 with TRBJ1-1, with 7 positions matching TRBD1. Per germline, CDR1 DFQATT and CDR2 SNEGSKA (reference sequence). The junction had 1 base not matched to a gene; V was cut back by 0 bases and J by 3 bases. The CDR3 loop spans 13 amino acids. The CDR3 region is CSARDQGDTEAFF. The CDR3, as DNA: TGCAGTGCTAGAGATCAGGGGGACACTGAAGCTTTCTTT.

To note about this clonotype: A much bigger clone sits one base away, suggesting this may be a read error. The chain joins TRBV7-2 to TRBJ1-5; D is undetermined. Looked up from germline, CDR1 is SGHTA and CDR2 is FQGNSA. This CDR3 is 15 amino acids long. As DNA, the CDR3 is TGTGCCGGCAGCTCTTCCGAATATAGCAATCAGCCCCAGCATTTT. Its protein is CAGSSSEYSNQPQHF. Complete variable domain (other parts from reference TRBV7-2 and TRBJ1-5): GAGVSQSPSNKVTEKGKDVELRCDPISGHTALYWYRQSLGQGLEFLIYFQGNSAPDKSGLPSDRFSAERTGGSVSTLTIQRTQQEDSAVYLCAGSSSEYSNQPQHFGDGTRLSIL.

This clonotype was observed a handful of times. The chain has TRBV9 and TRBJ1-5; D gene ambiguous. Germline V CDR1 and CDR2: SGDLS, YYNGEE. The CDR3 covers 15 residues. Trimming cost V 0 bases and J 7 bases, with 14 bases left between them. In nucleotides, the CDR3 is TGTGCCAGCAGCGTAGACGGGGTAGCAACACAGCCCCAGCATTTT. Translation: CASSVDGVATQPQHF.

This clonotype has just a few counts. The J gene is TRBJ2-2, the V gene TRBV6-2 or TRBV6-3; no reliable D call. CDR1 MNHEY and CDR2 SVGEGT come from the germline V gene. The CDR3 runs to 13 residues. V lost 2 bases and J lost 7, with 8 bases in between. Written as DNA, the CDR3 is TGTGCCAGCAGTTACACGACATACGGGGAGCTGTTTTTT. The encoded protein is CASSYTTYGELFF.

This clonotype was counted only a few times. This chain joins TRBV19 and TRBJ2-5; D possibly corresponds to TRBD1 (5 bases). V dropped 6 bases and J dropped 1 base, with 9 bases sitting between them. Looked up from germline, CDR1 is LNHDA and CDR2 is SQIVND (reference sequence). The CDR3 covers 13 residues. For the CDR3, the DNA is TGTGCCAGTAGAGACAGTACCCAAGAGACCCAGTACTTC. Its translation is CASRDSTQETQYF. The complete variable domain, with remaining parts taken from reference TRBV19 and TRBJ2-5, reads DGGITQSPKYLFRKEGQNVTLSCEQNLNHDAMYWYRQDPGQGLRLIYYSQIVNDFQKGDIAEGYSVSREKKESFPLTVTSAQKNPTAFYLCASRDSTQETQYFGPGTRLLVL.

The V gene is TRBV10-3, the J gene TRBJ1-2, with D uncertain. The germline V and J ends were trimmed by 3 bases and 8 bases, with 10 bases remaining between them. The CDR3 is made up of 12 amino acids. CDR1 is ENHRY, CDR2 SYGVKD, per germline. DNA for the CDR3: TGTGCCATCAGTGAATCCGTAGGCGGCTACACCTTC. This encodes CAISESVGGYTF.

The chain links TRBV7-8 to TRBJ2-7; a possible D gene is TRBD1 (5 bases). This CDR3 has 15 residues. V lost 3 bases, J lost 3 bases, and 15 bases lay in between. Germline CDR1 reads SGHVS; CDR2 reads FQNEAQ. CDR3 nucleotide sequence: TGTGCCAGCAGCTTTATCCAGGGTTCCCTCTACGAGCAGTACTTC. It is translated as CASSFIQGSLYEQYF. Full variable domain (remainder filled in from reference TRBV7-8 and TRBJ2-7): GAGVSQSPRYKVAKRGQDVALRCDPISGHVSLFWYQQALGQGPEFLTYFQNEAQLDKSGLPSDRFFAERPEGSVSTLKIQRTQQEDSAVYLCASSFIQGSLYEQYFGPGTRLTVT.

Of note for this clonotype: This could be a read error, since a much larger clone is one nucleotide away. The chain couples TRBV10-3 to TRBJ2-5, with D possibly being TRBD1 (7 bases). Germline V gene data show CDR1 as ENHRY and CDR2 as SYGVKD. The CDR3 extends over 14 amino acids. The CDR3 region has the DNA TGTGCCGTCAGTGAGGTCCAGGGGGGAGAGACCCAGTACTTC. Amino acids: CAVSEVQGGETQYF.

The rearrangement links TRBV7-3 to TRBJ2-5, with TRBD2 identical over 8 bases. The CDR3 is 18 residues long. In germline, CDR1 is SGHTA, CDR2 FQGTGA. Trimming took 2 bases from V and 5 from J; bases not matched to a gene: 16. CDR3 in DNA: TGTGCCAGCAGCTTATTCCTAGCGGGTCCTTTTGGAAGGGAGACCCAGTACTTC. This sequence encodes CASSLFLAGPFGRETQYF.

This clonotype came up many times. The V call is TRBV7-9, the J call TRBJ1-1, with a tentative D call TRBD1 (6 bases). The CDR3 spans 15 residues. The V and J ends lost 4 bases and 2 bases respectively, with 14 bases between them. CDR1 is SEHNR, CDR2 FQNEAQ, per germline (reference sequence). CDR3: CASSSPGGRNTEAFF. The CDR3 DNA is TGTGCCAGCAGCTCCCCCGGGGGCCGAAACACTGAAGCTTTCTTT.

Only a few counts were recorded for this clonotype. This chain joins TRBV7-2 and TRBJ2-2; D may be TRBD1 (5 bases). The germline V and J ends were trimmed by 7 bases and 4 bases, with 19 bases remaining between them. The germline V gene encodes CDR1 SGHTA and CDR2 FQGNSA. The CDR3 is 16 residues long. CDR3 sequence: CASTSLWGDGTGELFF. The CDR3 DNA is TGTGCCAGCACCTCCTTATGGGGCGACGGCACCGGGGAGCTGTTTTTT.

The sample holds many counts of this clonotype. The CDR3 nucleotides read TGCGCCAGCTTAGATCCCGCCGCTGGCTACGAGCAGTACTTC. Its translation is CASLDPAAGYEQYF. The gene calls are TRBV10-2 and TRBJ2-7; D ambiguous. Germline lookup yields CDR1 WSHSY and CDR2 SAAADI. The CDR3 has 14 residues. Trimming shortened V by 8 bases and J by 3 bases, and 17 bases separated the two germline ends.